This TCR beta chain was captured by sequencing in a study of blood T cell repertoires in COVID-19. Repertoires were generated with immunoSEQ multiplex PCR, while TCRdb's copy carries only in-frame clones and drops some. This sample yields about 260,000 clones, of which 75% to 90% are seen a single time; over 0.85% belongs to the top ten. The CDR3 has 18 residues. The source of this sequence is a man over 45 who had been exposed to COVID-19. The rearrangement uses TRBV1 and TRBJ2-7; TRBD2 reflects the table's D call only, with no check against the DNA. TRBV1 is flagged as a pseudogene. Input material: PBMCs or T cells enriched from blood (not recorded which). The CDR3 protein is CTSSQGPVSAGEGDEQYF. As DNA, the CDR3 is TGCACCAGCAGCCAAGGTCCTGTATCGGCGGGGGAAGGGGACGAGCAGTACTTC.